This T cell receptor (beta chain) was found in a study of control samples from healthy donors and cancer patients. In germline, CDR1 is LNHDA, CDR2 SQIVND (reference sequence). The CDR3 extends over 15 amino acids. V dropped 7 bases and J dropped 2 bases, with 17 bases sitting between them. Profiling relied on immunoSEQ multiplex PCR, and the TCRdb table lists in-frame clones only, not all of them. Among approximately 190,000 clones listed, about 90% were seen once. The V gene is TRBV19, the J gene TRBJ1-1, with D uncertain. Sequencing was done on a sample of blood. The origin of this receptor is a man between 25 and 39 years old in good health. The CDR3 sequence: CASKIQRPRNTEAFF. CDR3 nucleotide sequence: TGTGCCAGTAAAATACAGAGGCCCCGAAACACTGAAGCTTTCTTT.